Described below is a single TCR beta chain sequence and its context. The length of the CDR3 is 13 residues. Trimming pared 1 base from V and 8 bases from J, leaving 9 bases between. Germline V gene data show CDR1 as LNHDA and CDR2 as SQIVND (reference sequence). The data are from a study of siplizumab effects on memory and regulatory T cells. The data were produced by immunoSEQ multiplex PCR, yet TCRdb's version contains in-frame clones alone and is incomplete. The sample yields some 65,000 clones, approximately 88% seen once. This clonotype was obtained from a human donor in good health. The J gene is TRBJ1-5, the V gene TRBV19; no definite D call. The sample was Tregs sorted from blood. In nucleotides, the CDR3 is TGTGCCAGTAGTATAGTCCGTCGGGAGCCCCAGCATTTT. It translates to CASSIVRREPQHF.